This T cell receptor (beta chain) was recovered during a study of T-cell memory formation after mild COVID-19. Overall study: For the most part, TCR clusters were specific to one donor.

TCRdb reanalysed the 5' RACE reads using MiXCR and keeps one entry per CDR3 protein. The sample holds about 190,000 distinct CDR3 sequences, around a fifth seen once. Per the germline V gene, CDR1 is MGHRA and CDR2 is YSYEKL. The V and J ends lost 4 bases and 4 bases respectively, with 14 bases between them. The CDR3 has 14 residues. V gene TRBV4-1 combines with J gene TRBJ2-7, with a weak D call TRBD2 (6 bases). Specimen: PBMCs or a T cell subset sorted from them (not recorded which). The source of this sequence is an adult woman who had mild COVID-19 (a few samples of this study predate the infection). Cell type and time point are not known. CDR3 protein: CASSPAWGEYEQYF. The CDR3 nucleotides read TGCGCCAGCAGCCCCGCCTGGGGGGAGTACGAGCAGTACTTC.